The rows below give T cell receptor beta chains drawn from one sample of a study of blood T cell repertoires in COVID-19. Using immunoSEQ multiplex PCR, the repertoire was profiled, and TCRdb retains in-frame clones only, with some absent. Among some 89,000 clones listed, 65% to 85% were seen once. The sequenced sample consisted of peripheral blood. These receptors all come from a man in his 70s with acute or convalescent COVID-19. Both conserved end residues are part of each CDR3. The order of the fields is V gene, D gene, J gene, clone size, CDR3 DNA, CDR3 protein. A D gene is named only where the DNA matches it firmly. Clone sizes are given selectively: once, few, many, or a class where the clone is expanded.

TRBV20-1	-	TRBJ1-1	-	TGCAGTGCCCAGGGGAACACTGAAGCTTTCTTT	CSAQGNTEAFF
TRBV4-1	-	TRBJ2-7	-	TGCGCCAGCAGCCACGGGCAGGGGACCTACGAGCAGTACTTC	CASSHGQGTYEQYF
TRBV5-1	-	TRBJ2-5	-	TGCGCCAGCAGCTTGGTAACTGCCTCCGGAGAGACCCAGTACTTC	CASSLVTASGETQYF
TRBV18	-	TRBJ1-4	-	TGTGCCAGCTCACGAGACACGGCGACTAATGAAAAACTGTTTTTT	CASSRDTATNEKLFF
TRBV13	TRBD1	TRBJ2-6	-	TGTGCCAGCAGCTTAAAGGGGCAGGGGGTCGCTGGGGCCAACGTCCTGACTTTC	CASSLKGQGVAGANVLTF
TRBV28	TRBD1	TRBJ1-3	-	TGTGCCAGCATCTCGGACAGGGTTGGAAACACCATATATTTT	CASISDRVGNTIYF
TRBV19	TRBD1	TRBJ2-7	-	TGTGCCAGTAGGGATTCGGCAGGGGGTATCAACGAGCAGTACTTC	CASRDSAGGINEQYF
TRBV28	-	TRBJ1-6	-	TGTGCCAGCAGCCATGGGCGAAAGTCACCCCTCCACTTT	CASSHGRKSPLHF
TRBV27	TRBD1	TRBJ2-5	once	TGTGCCAGCTGTGGATTATCACAGGGGGCCCGGCAAGAGACCCAGTACTTC	CASCGLSQGARQETQYF
TRBV12-3/TRBV12-4	TRBD1	TRBJ1-5	-	TGTGCCAGCAGTTTAGCAACAGGGGGCGGAGAACATTTT	CASSLATGGGEHF
TRBV2	-	TRBJ2-3	-	TGTGCCAGCACCACTAGCACAGATACGCAGTATTTT	CASTTSTDTQYF
TRBV6-6	-	TRBJ2-7	-	TGTGCCAGCAGAGGCTCGGGGGTTAACTACGAGCAGTACTTC	CASRGSGVNYEQYF
TRBV6-5	-	TRBJ1-1	-	TGTGCCAGCAGTTACGTATGGGAAGGGGGGGACACTGAAGCTTTCTTT	CASSYVWEGGDTEAFF
TRBV7-6	-	TRBJ1-1	-	TGTGCCAGCAGCTTAGGTAGTGGGGCGGACACTGAAGCTTTCTTT	CASSLGSGADTEAFF
TRBV24-1	-	TRBJ2-2	once	TGTGCCACCAGTGATTTTAAGGCAGGGAACACCGGGGAGCTGTTTTTT	CATSDFKAGNTGELFF
TRBV19	TRBD2	TRBJ2-1	-	TGTGCCAGTAGTCGCCAAGGGGCGGGGGGGCTAAGTGAGCAGTTCTTC	CASSRQGAGGLSEQFF
TRBV6-2/TRBV6-3	-	TRBJ1-5	-	TGTGCCAGCAGTGGCCGCGCAGGGCGCAATCAGCCCCAGCATTTT	CASSGRAGRNQPQHF
TRBV7-2	TRBD1	TRBJ2-5	-	TGTGCCAGCAGCCCACAGGGGGGTGGAGAGACCCAGTACTTC	CASSPQGGGETQYF
TRBV5-1	TRBD2	TRBJ2-3	few	TGCGCCAGCTCTTTTTTAGCGGGGCCGGGGACAGATACGCAGTATTTT	CASSFLAGPGTDTQYF
TRBV4-1	TRBD1	TRBJ2-1	once	TGCGCCAGCAGCCAAGGACAGGGGGCCTACAATGAGCAGTTCTTC	CASSQGQGAYNEQFF
TRBV25-1	TRBD1	TRBJ1-6	-	TGTGCCAGCAGTGAATCCCTAGGGGGCGCGAATTCACCCCTCCACTTT	CASSESLGGANSPLHF
TRBV6-6	-	TRBJ2-2	-	TGTGCCAGCAGTGCCCCGGGGGCCGGGGAGCTGTTTTTT	CASSAPGAGELFF
TRBV6-4	-	TRBJ2-1	-	TGTGCCAGCAGTGACTTCTATTACGGTGAGCAGTTCTTC	CASSDFYYGEQFF
TRBV19	TRBD1	TRBJ1-5	-	TGTGCCAGTAGTAAGGACAGGGCTAGCAATCAGCCCCAGCATTTT	CASSKDRASNQPQHF
TRBV2	-	TRBJ1-6	once	TGTGCCAGCAGTACATCTCATGTGGTATCACCCCTCCACTTT	CASSTSHVVSPLHF
TRBV28	-	TRBJ1-4	-	TGTGCCAGCAGTTTCAATAGGGAGAGGGAAAAACTGTTTTTT	CASSFNREREKLFF
TRBV18	TRBD1	TRBJ1-5	-	TGTGCCAGCTCACCACTTCCGAGACAGGGGGCGAGTCAGCCCCAGCATTTT	CASSPLPRQGASQPQHF
TRBV5-4	TRBD2	TRBJ2-1	-	TGTGCCACCCATCTTGGGCGGGGGGTCTCCTACAATGAGCAGTTCTTC	CATHLGRGVSYNEQFF
TRBV4-1	-	TRBJ1-6	-	TGCGCCAGCAGCCAAGGTCAGGGTGACTATAATTCACCCCTCCACTTT	CASSQGQGDYNSPLHF
TRBV28	TRBD1	TRBJ2-1	once	TGTGCCAGCAGTTCCACAGGGGCGCTATACAATGAGCAGTTCTTC	CASSSTGALYNEQFF
TRBV3-1/TRBV3-2	-	TRBJ1-4	-	TGTGCCAGCAGCCAAAAAAGCCTCGGGGAAACTAATGAAAAACTGTTTTTT	CASSQKSLGETNEKLFF
TRBV6-5	-	TRBJ1-5	-	TGTGCCAGCAGTCCCGGCGGCAGCAATCAGCCCCAGCATTTT	CASSPGGSNQPQHF
TRBV2	-	TRBJ2-3	few	TGTGCCAGCGGGGGGGCGGATTATACGCAGTATTTT	CASGGADYTQYF
TRBV6-5	TRBD2	TRBJ2-5	-	TGTGCCAGCAGTATGACTAGCGGACAAGAGACCCAGTACTTC	CASSMTSGQETQYF
TRBV6-5	-	TRBJ2-1	-	TGTGCCAGCAGTTACTCCATAGGCAGGGTTTACAATGAGCAGTTCTTC	CASSYSIGRVYNEQFF
TRBV28	TRBD1	TRBJ1-4	-	TGTGCCAGCAGTTTCCCAGGGGGCGTAACTAATGAAAAACTGTTTTTT	CASSFPGGVTNEKLFF
TRBV5-8	-	TRBJ1-1	-	TGTGCCAGCAGCCTACACAGACCTGGGGCTTTCTTT	CASSLHRPGAFF
TRBV11-2	-	TRBJ2-2	-	TGTGCCAGCAGCTACAGTGGTTTGGTTGACGGGGAGCTGTTTTTT	CASSYSGLVDGELFF
TRBV5-5	TRBD2	TRBJ2-1	-	TGTGCCAGCAGCTTACTAGCGGGGGGACTCCCGTTCTTC	CASSLLAGGLPFF
TRBV29-1	TRBD1	TRBJ2-7	-	TGCAGCGTTGAAGGGGACAGGGAAGAGTACGAGCAGTACTTC	CSVEGDREEYEQYF
TRBV27	TRBD1	TRBJ2-5	-	TGTGCCAGCAGTTTACAGGGGGCGGGGGAGACCCAGTACTTC	CASSLQGAGETQYF
TRBV28	-	TRBJ1-5	-	TGTGCCAGCAGTTTATCCCTTTCGGGGGGCAATCAGCCCCAGCATTTT	CASSLSLSGGNQPQHF
TRBV5-1	-	TRBJ1-1	-	TGCGCCAGCAGCTTGGGAGGGGGATTCACTGAAGCTTTCTTT	CASSLGGGFTEAFF
TRBV25-1	-	TRBJ2-7	once	TGTGCCAGCAGTGGATCAGGGGTTCTGTACGAGCAGTACTTC	CASSGSGVLYEQYF
TRBV11-1	TRBD1	TRBJ2-5	-	TGTGCCAGCAGCGTCACAGGGGGACAAGAGACCCAGTACTTC	CASSVTGGQETQYF
TRBV5-1	-	TRBJ1-1	-	TGCGCCAGCAGCCCTGGGACACGGGGTGAAGCTTTCTTT	CASSPGTRGEAFF
TRBV20-1	-	TRBJ1-6	-	TGCAGTGCTAGTCCCTTGGCAGGGAGGACCTATAATTCACCCCTCCACTTT	CSASPLAGRTYNSPLHF
TRBV27	-	TRBJ2-1	many	TGTGCCAGCAGTTTTAGCGGCTCCTACAATGAGCAGTTCTTC	CASSFSGSYNEQFF
TRBV12-2	-	TRBJ2-7	-	TGTGCAAGTCGCTTAATTAGCTCAGACAGGAACTCCTACGAGCAGTACTTC	CASRLISSDRNSYEQYF
TRBV28	TRBD1	TRBJ1-6	-	TGTGCCAGCAGTTACCTCGGGACAGGGGGTAATTCACCCCTCCACTTT	CASSYLGTGGNSPLHF
TRBV28	-	TRBJ2-3	-	TGTGCCAGCAGCCTCGGAGTAGCGGCGCAGTATTTT	CASSLGVAAQYF
TRBV7-3	-	TRBJ1-1	-	TGTGCCAGCAGCTTTGGTCAGGGCACTGAAGCTTTCTTT	CASSFGQGTEAFF
TRBV11-2	-	TRBJ1-1	-	TGTGCCAGCAGCTTAGTGGCGGTGGGCACTGAAGCTTTCTTT	CASSLVAVGTEAFF
TRBV29-1	-	TRBJ1-1	-	TGCAGCGTGGGAACAGGGACGGGCACTGAAGCTTTCTTT	CSVGTGTGTEAFF